These T cell receptor beta chains were read from a single sample in a study of regulatory T cells in long-lasting Graves disease. Using its own MiXCR run on the multiplex PCR reads, TCRdb lists one record per CDR3 protein. The sample holds 400,000 to 500,000 distinct CDR3 sequences, about a sixth seen once. These data were also reused for a study on T cells in Graves' hyperthyroidism and ophthalmopathy.

Sequenced material: peripheral blood mononuclear cells (PBMCs), taken at new diagnosis, from a patient treated with antithyroid drugs. Source of these receptors: a woman aged 18-35 years with Graves disease. Both conserved end residues are part of each CDR3. A D gene is named only where the DNA matches it firmly. The listing skips clone size in some rows; elsewhere it reads once, few, many or a size class.

abundance | j_gene | v_gene | d_gene | CDR3aa | CDR3nt
- | TRBJ2-3 | TRBV5-8 | - | CASKGGPSTDTQYF | TGTGCCAGCAAGGGCGGCCCCAGCACAGATACGCAGTATTTT
- | TRBJ1-3 | TRBV9 | - | CASSVDTISGNTIYF | TGTGCCAGCAGCGTAGATACCATCTCTGGAAACACCATATATTTT
many | TRBJ2-1 | TRBV29-1 | - | CSADEQFF | TGCAGCGCCGATGAGCAGTTCTTC
many | TRBJ2-5 | TRBV7-3 | - | CASSYSEGTQYF | TGTGCCAGCAGCTACTCCGAGGGGACCCAGTACTTC
many | TRBJ2-1 | TRBV28 | TRBD2 | CASSLAGRGNEQFF | TGTGCCAGCAGTCTAGCGGGACGTGGCAATGAGCAGTTCTTC
many | TRBJ2-3 | TRBV2 | - | CASIPLASTDTQYF | TGTGCCAGCATCCCTCTCGCCAGCACAGATACGCAGTATTTT
- | TRBJ1-4 | TRBV18 | - | CASSLGGGAGATEKLFF | TGTGCCAGCTCACTTGGCGGAGGGGCAGGGGCCACTGAAAAACTGTTTTTT
many | TRBJ2-1 | TRBV7-9 | - | CASSPRDGGNEQFF | TGTGCCAGCAGCCCCCGGGACGGAGGCAATGAGCAGTTCTTC
- | TRBJ2-5 | TRBV6-1 | TRBD2 | CASGPGLAGSPETQYF | TGTGCCAGCGGGCCGGGACTAGCGGGTTCCCCCGAGACCCAGTACTTC
few | TRBJ2-7 | TRBV20-1 | TRBD1 | CSARATGGLISYEQYF | TGCAGTGCTAGAGCAACAGGGGGCCTCATATCCTACGAGCAGTACTTC
many | TRBJ2-1 | TRBV10-2 | TRBD2 | CASSETLAGRYNEQFF | TGCGCCAGCAGTGAAACACTAGCGGGGAGATACAATGAGCAGTTCTTC
- | TRBJ1-2 | TRBV29-1 | TRBD1 | CSVRTGSYGYTF | TGCAGCGTCAGGACAGGGAGCTATGGCTACACCTTC
- | TRBJ1-1 | TRBV7-2 | - | CASSRNRDWAFF | TGTGCCAGCAGCCGAAACCGAGACTGGGCTTTCTTT
many | TRBJ2-5 | TRBV13 | - | CASSLYSSPQETQYF | TGTGCCAGCAGCTTATACTCCTCGCCTCAAGAGACCCAGTACTTC
few | TRBJ2-1 | TRBV20-1 | TRBD2 | CSASPAGENSYNEQFF | TGCAGTGCTAGCCCAGCGGGAGAAAACTCCTACAATGAGCAGTTCTTC
many | TRBJ2-1 | TRBV6-5 | - | CASSLVAGGNEQFF | TGTGCCAGCAGTTTGGTCGCTGGTGGCAATGAGCAGTTCTTC
many | TRBJ1-2 | TRBV28 | - | CASSSGPLYGYTF | TGTGCCAGCAGTTCGGGACCTCTCTATGGCTACACCTTC
- | TRBJ2-1 | TRBV6-1 | TRBD2 | CASSETSGIDSYNEQFF | TGTGCCAGCAGTGAGACTAGCGGGATAGACTCCTACAATGAGCAGTTCTTC
many | TRBJ2-5 | TRBV5-1 | - | CASRKGGQETQYF | TGCGCCAGCAGAAAAGGGGGCCAAGAGACCCAGTACTTC
- | TRBJ2-3 | TRBV5-5 | - | CASGGDTQYF | TGTGCCAGCGGCGGGGATACGCAGTATTTT
many | TRBJ2-3 | TRBV7-9 | - | CASSPFGALTDTQYF | TGTGCCAGCAGCCCCTTCGGGGCTCTCACAGATACGCAGTATTTT
- | TRBJ2-3 | TRBV27 | TRBD2 | CASSHSGVADTQYF | TGTGCCAGCAGCCATAGCGGGGTTGCGGATACGCAGTATTTT
few | TRBJ2-3 | TRBV6-1 | - | CASSALSGADTQYF | TGTGCCAGCAGTGCCCTTTCGGGTGCAGATACGCAGTATTTT
many | TRBJ2-7 | TRBV29-1 | - | CSVEGQGGHEQYF | TGCAGCGTTGAAGGGCAGGGGGGCCACGAGCAGTACTTC
few | TRBJ2-7 | TRBV27 | - | CASSYGGASYEQYF | TGTGCCAGCAGCTATGGAGGGGCCTCCTACGAGCAGTACTTC
many | TRBJ1-2 | TRBV18 | - | CASSPITARSDYGYTF | TGTGCCAGCTCACCAATTACGGCCAGGTCGGACTATGGCTACACCTTC
many | TRBJ2-2 | TRBV2 | - | CASSENRPNTGELFF | TGTGCCAGCAGTGAAAACAGGCCGAACACCGGGGAGCTGTTTTTT
few | TRBJ2-6 | TRBV5-6 | TRBD1 | CASSLVGGSPSGANVLTF | TGTGCCAGCAGCTTGGTAGGGGGCTCCCCCTCTGGGGCCAACGTCCTGACTTTC
many | TRBJ2-1 | TRBV7-2 | TRBD2 | CASSLSSGRRDEQFF | TGTGCCAGCAGCTTATCTAGCGGGAGAAGGGATGAGCAGTTCTTC
- | TRBJ2-1 | TRBV10-2 | TRBD2 | CASSIGTRNEQFF | TGCGCCAGCAGTATCGGGACTAGGAATGAGCAGTTCTTC
few | TRBJ2-1 | TRBV20-1 | - | CSARDFASGTPYNEQFF | TGCAGTGCTAGAGATTTTGCTTCCGGGACTCCCTACAATGAGCAGTTCTTC
many | TRBJ2-7 | TRBV11-2 | - | CASSLDRESHEQYF | TGTGCCAGCAGCTTAGACCGGGAGAGTCACGAGCAGTACTTC
many | TRBJ2-3 | TRBV10-3 | TRBD1 | CATSDGTGMRTDTQYF | TGTGCCACCAGTGACGGGACAGGGATGCGGACAGATACGCAGTATTTT
many | TRBJ2-3 | TRBV12-3/TRBV12-4 | - | CASSSPRGYTQYF | TGTGCCAGCAGCTCTCCTAGGGGGTATACGCAGTATTTT
many | TRBJ2-1 | TRBV12-3/TRBV12-4 | - | CASSFEGLNYNEQFF | TGTGCCAGCAGTTTCGAGGGGTTGAATTACAATGAGCAGTTCTTC
few | TRBJ1-3 | TRBV7-2 | - | CASSDGQSSGNTIYF | TGTGCCAGCAGCGATGGACAGTCCTCTGGAAACACCATATATTTT
- | TRBJ2-1 | TRBV12-3/TRBV12-4 | TRBD2 | CASSPNQHGTSGYNEQFF | TGTGCCAGCAGTCCAAATCAGCATGGGACTAGCGGATACAATGAGCAGTTCTTC
many | TRBJ2-7 | TRBV3-1 | - | CASSQVSSDYEQYF | TGTGCCAGCAGCCAAGTTTCTAGCGACTACGAGCAGTACTTC
- | TRBJ2-3 | TRBV20-1 | TRBD2 | CSARPGVFGLAGGPDTQYF | TGCAGTGCTAGACCAGGGGTTTTTGGACTAGCGGGAGGGCCAGATACGCAGTATTTT
many | TRBJ2-3 | TRBV2 | - | CASTSRSYTDTQYF | TGTGCCAGCACTTCTCGTAGTTACACAGATACGCAGTATTTT
few | TRBJ2-4 | TRBV11-1 | - | CASSLWVRGLAKNIQYF | TGTGCCAGCAGCTTATGGGTGAGGGGACTAGCCAAAAACATTCAGTACTTC
- | TRBJ1-2 | TRBV11-3 | TRBD1 | CASSQDPGQGDYGYTF | TGCGCCAGCAGCCAAGATCCCGGACAGGGGGACTATGGCTACACCTTC
- | TRBJ2-3 | TRBV7-9 | TRBD2 | CASSLSLAGDTQYF | TGTGCCAGCAGCTTAAGTCTAGCGGGTGATACGCAGTATTTT